The clone carrying this T cell receptor beta chain was recorded only once. TCRdb's table, derived via immunoSEQ multiplex PCR, lists solely in-frame clones and lacks some. This repertoire shows some 150,000 clones, 84% found once; its top ten account for about 5.8%. Looked up from germline, CDR1 is SGHDT and CDR2 is YYEEEE. CDR3 length: 13 residues. Trimming took 4 bases from V and 2 from J, leaving 10 bases between them. This record belongs to a study of blood T cell repertoires in COVID-19. The sequencing input was peripheral blood. This receptor was obtained from a human donor in a cohort sampled during active COVID-19. The V gene is TRBV5-6, the J gene TRBJ2-7; a possible D gene is TRBD2 (6 bases). This chain's CDR3 is CASSAGRTYEQYF. The CDR3 bases are TGTGCCAGCAGCGCGGGACGGACCTACGAGCAGTACTTC.